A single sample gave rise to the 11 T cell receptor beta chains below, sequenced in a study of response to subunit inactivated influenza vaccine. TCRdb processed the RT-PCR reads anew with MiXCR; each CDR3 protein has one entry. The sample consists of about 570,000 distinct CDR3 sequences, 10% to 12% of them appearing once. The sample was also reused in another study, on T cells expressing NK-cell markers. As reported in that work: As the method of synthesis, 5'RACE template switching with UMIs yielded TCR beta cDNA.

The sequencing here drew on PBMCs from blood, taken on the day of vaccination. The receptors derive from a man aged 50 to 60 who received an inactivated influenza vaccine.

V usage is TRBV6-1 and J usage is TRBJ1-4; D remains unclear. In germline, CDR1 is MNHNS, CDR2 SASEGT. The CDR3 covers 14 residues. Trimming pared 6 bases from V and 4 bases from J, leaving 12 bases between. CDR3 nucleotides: TGTGCCAGCAGCCCAGGCCCTATTAATGAAAAACTGTTTTTT. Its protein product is CASSPGPINEKLFF.

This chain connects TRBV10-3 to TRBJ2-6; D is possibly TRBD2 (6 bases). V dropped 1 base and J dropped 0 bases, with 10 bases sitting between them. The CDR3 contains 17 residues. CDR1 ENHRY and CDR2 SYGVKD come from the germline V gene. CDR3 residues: CAISEWRESSGANVLTF. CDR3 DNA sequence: TGTGCCATCAGTGAGTGGCGGGAAAGCTCTGGGGCCAACGTCCTGACTTTC.

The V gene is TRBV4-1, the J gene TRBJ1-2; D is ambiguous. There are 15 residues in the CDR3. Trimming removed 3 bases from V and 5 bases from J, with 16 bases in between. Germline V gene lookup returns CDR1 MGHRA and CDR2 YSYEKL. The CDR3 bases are TGCGCCAGCAGCCACGCTAGCCGAAGGGCGTATGGCTACACCTTC. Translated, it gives CASSHASRRAYGYTF.

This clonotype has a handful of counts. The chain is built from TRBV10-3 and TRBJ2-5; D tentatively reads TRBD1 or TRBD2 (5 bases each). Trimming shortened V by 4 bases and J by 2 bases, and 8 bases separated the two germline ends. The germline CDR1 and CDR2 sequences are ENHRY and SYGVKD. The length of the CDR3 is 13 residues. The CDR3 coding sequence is TGTGCCATCAGTGTGGGGGATCAAGAGACCCAGTACTTC. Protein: CAISVGDQETQYF.

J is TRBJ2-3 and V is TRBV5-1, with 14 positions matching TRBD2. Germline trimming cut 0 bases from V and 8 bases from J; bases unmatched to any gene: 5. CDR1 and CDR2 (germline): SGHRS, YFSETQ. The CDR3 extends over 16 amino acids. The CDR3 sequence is CASSLAGTSGGGTQYF. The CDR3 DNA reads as TGCGCCAGCAGCTTGGCCGGGACTAGCGGGGGAGGTACGCAGTATTTT.

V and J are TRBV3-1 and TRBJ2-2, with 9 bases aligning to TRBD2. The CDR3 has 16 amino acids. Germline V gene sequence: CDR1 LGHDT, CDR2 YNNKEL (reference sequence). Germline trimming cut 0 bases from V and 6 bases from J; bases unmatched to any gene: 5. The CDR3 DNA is TGTGCCAGCAGCCAAGATCGGGTAGCGGGAGCCGGGGAGCTGTTTTTT. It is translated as CASSQDRVAGAGELFF. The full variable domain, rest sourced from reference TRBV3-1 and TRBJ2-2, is DTAVSQTPKYLVTQMGNDKSIKCEQNLGHDTMYWYKQDSKKFLKIMFSYNNKELIINETVPNRFSPKSPDKAHLNLHINSLELGDSAVYFCASSQDRVAGAGELFFGEGSRLTVL.

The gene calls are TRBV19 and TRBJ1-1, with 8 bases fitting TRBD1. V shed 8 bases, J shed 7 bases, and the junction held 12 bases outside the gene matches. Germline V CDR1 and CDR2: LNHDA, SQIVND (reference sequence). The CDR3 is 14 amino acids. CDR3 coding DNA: TGTGCCAGTGGACAGGGCGGGCTTGGAAATGAAGCTTTCTTT. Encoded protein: CASGQGGLGNEAFF.

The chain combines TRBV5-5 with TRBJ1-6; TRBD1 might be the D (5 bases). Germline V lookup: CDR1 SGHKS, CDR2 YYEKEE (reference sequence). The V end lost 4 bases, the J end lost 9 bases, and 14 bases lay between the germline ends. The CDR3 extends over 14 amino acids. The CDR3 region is CASSPGSGGSPLHF. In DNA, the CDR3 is TGTGCCAGCAGCCCAGGGTCCGGAGGTTCACCCCTCCACTTT.

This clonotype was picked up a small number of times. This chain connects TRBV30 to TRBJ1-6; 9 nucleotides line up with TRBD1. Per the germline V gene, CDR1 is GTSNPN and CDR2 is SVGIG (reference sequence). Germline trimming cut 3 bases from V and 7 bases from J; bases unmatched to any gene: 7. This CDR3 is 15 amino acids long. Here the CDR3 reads CAWSLAGTGNSPLHF. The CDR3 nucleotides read TGTGCCTGGAGCCTTGCCGGGACAGGGAATTCACCCCTCCACTTT.

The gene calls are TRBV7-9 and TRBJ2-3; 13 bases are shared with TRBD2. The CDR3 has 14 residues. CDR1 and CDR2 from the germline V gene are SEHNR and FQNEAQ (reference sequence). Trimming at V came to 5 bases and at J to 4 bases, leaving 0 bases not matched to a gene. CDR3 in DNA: TGTGCCAGCAGCGGACTAGCGGGAGCAGATACGCAGTATTTT. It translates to CASSGLAGADTQYF.

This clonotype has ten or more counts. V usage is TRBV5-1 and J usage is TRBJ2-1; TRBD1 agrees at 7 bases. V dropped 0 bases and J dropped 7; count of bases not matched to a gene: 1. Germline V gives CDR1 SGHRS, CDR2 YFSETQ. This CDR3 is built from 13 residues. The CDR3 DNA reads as TGCGCCAGCAGCTTGGAGGGGGCGAATGAGCAGTTCTTC. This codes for CASSLEGANEQFF.